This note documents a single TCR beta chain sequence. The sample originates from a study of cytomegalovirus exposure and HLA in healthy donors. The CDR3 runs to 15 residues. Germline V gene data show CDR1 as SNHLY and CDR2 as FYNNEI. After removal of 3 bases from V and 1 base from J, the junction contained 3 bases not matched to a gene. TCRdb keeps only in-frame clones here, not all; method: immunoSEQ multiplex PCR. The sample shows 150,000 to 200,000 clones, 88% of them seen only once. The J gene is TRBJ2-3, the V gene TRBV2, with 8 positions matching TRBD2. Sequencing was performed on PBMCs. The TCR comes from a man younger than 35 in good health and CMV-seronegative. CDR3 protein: CASSDSRGGTDTQYF. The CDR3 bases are TGTGCCAGCAGTGATTCGCGGGGGGGCACAGATACGCAGTATTTT. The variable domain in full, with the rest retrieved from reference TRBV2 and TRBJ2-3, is EPEVTQTPSHQVTQMGQEVILRCVPISNHLYFYWYRQILGQKVEFLVSFYNNEISEKSEIFDDQFSVERPDGSNFTLKIRSTKLEDSAMYFCASSDSRGGTDTQYFGPGTRLTVL.